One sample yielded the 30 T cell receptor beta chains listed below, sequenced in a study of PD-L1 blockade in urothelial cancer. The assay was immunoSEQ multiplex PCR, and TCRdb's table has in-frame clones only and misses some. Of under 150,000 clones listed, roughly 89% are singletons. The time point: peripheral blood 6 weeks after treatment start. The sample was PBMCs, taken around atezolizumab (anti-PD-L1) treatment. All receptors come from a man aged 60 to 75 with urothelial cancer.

The CDR3 region is CAWTKGTDGNTIYF. The CDR3 DNA reads TGTGCCTGGACAAAGGGGACAGATGGAAACACCATATATTTT. This rearrangement joins TRBV30 to TRBJ1-3; the match to TRBD1 covers 7 bases. The CDR3 extends over 14 amino acids. J was trimmed by 3 bases and V by 4 bases; bases with no gene match: 6. Germline-derived CDR1 and CDR2 are GTSNPN and SVGIG (reference sequence).

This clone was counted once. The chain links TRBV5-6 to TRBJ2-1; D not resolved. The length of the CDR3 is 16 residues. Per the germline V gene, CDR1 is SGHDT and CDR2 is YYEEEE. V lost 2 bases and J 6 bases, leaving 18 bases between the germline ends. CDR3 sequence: CASSFPTPDPGNEQFF. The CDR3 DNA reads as TGTGCCAGCAGCTTTCCCACCCCTGACCCGGGCAATGAGCAGTTCTTC.

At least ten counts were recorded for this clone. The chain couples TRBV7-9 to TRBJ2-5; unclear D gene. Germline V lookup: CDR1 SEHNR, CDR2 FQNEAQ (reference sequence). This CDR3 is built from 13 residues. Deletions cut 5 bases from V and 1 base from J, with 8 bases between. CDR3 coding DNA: TGTGCCAGCAGCGCACAGCTCCAAGAGACCCAGTACTTC. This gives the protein CASSAQLQETQYF.

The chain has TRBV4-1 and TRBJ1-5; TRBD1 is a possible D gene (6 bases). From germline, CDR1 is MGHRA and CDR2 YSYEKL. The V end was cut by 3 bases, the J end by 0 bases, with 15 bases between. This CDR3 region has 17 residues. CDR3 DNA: TGCGCCAGCAGCCAGGCGTGGGACATCCTTAGCAATCAGCCCCAGCATTTT. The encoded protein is CASSQAWDILSNQPQHF.

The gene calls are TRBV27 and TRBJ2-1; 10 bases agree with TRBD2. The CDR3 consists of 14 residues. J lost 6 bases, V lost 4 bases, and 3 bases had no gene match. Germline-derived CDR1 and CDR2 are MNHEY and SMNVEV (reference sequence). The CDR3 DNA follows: TGTGCCAGCAGTTCAAGACTAGCGGGCAATGAGCAGTTCTTC. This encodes CASSSRLAGNEQFF.

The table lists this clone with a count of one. CDR3 nucleotides: TGTGCCAGCAGCTTCGGGGGGAGAGGATACTACGAGCAGTACTTC. Translated, it gives CASSFGGRGYYEQYF. The chain links TRBV7-9 to TRBJ2-7; the match to TRBD2 covers 7 bases. Per germline, CDR1 SEHNR and CDR2 FQNEAQ (reference sequence). J lost 3 bases, V lost 3 bases, and 8 bases had no gene match. This CDR3 has 15 amino acids.

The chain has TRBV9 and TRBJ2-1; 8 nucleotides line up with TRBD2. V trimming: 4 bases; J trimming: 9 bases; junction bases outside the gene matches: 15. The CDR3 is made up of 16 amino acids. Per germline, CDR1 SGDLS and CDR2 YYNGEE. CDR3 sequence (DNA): TGTGCCAGCAGCCTGTTTAGGGGACTAGAGGTGGGTGAGCAGTTCTTC. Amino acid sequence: CASSLFRGLEVGEQFF.

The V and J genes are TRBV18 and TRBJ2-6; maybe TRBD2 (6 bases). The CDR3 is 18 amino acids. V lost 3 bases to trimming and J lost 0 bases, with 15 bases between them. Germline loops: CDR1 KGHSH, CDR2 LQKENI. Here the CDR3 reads CASSPRTPGGSGANVLTF. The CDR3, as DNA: TGTGCCAGCTCACCTCGGACTCCCGGGGGCTCTGGGGCCAACGTCCTGACTTTC.

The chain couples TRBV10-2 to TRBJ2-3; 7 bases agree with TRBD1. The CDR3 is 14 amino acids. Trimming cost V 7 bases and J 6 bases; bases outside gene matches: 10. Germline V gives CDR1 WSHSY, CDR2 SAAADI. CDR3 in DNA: TGCGCCAGCACAGACCGACAGGGAACGGATACGCAGTATTTT. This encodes CASTDRQGTDTQYF.

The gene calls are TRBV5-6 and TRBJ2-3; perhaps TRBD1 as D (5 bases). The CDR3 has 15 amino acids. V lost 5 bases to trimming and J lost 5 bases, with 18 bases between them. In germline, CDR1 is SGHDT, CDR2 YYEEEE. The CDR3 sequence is CASSLGWGPRDTQYF. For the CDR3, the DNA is TGTGCCAGCAGTCTGGGGTGGGGCCCCAGAGATACGCAGTATTTT.

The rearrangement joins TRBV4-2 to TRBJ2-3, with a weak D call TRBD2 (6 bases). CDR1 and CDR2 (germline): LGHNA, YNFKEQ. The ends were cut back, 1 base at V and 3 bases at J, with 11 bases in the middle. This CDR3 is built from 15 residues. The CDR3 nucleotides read TGTGCCAGCAGCCAAGGGAGGGAACAAACAGATACGCAGTATTTT. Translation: CASSQGREQTDTQYF.

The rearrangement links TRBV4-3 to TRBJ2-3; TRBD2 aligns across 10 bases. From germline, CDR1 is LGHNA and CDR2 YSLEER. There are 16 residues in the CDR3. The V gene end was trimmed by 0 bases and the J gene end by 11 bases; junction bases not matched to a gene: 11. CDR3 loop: CASSQDLTSGEVKQYF. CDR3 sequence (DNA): TGCGCCAGCAGCCAAGATCTCACTAGCGGGGAGGTTAAGCAGTATTTT.

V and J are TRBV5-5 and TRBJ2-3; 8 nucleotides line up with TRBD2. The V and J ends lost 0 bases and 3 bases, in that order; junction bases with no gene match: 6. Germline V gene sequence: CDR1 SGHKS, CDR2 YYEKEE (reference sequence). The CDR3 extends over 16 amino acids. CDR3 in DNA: TGTGCCAGCAGCTTGGGGCCTAGCGGGTTTACAGATACGCAGTATTTT. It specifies CASSLGPSGFTDTQYF. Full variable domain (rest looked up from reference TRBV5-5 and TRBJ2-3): DAGVTQSPTHLIKTRGQQVTLRCSPISGHKSVSWYQQVLGQGPQFIFQYYEKEERGRGNFPDRFSARQFPNYSSELNVNALLLGDSALYLCASSLGPSGFTDTQYFGPGTRLTVL.

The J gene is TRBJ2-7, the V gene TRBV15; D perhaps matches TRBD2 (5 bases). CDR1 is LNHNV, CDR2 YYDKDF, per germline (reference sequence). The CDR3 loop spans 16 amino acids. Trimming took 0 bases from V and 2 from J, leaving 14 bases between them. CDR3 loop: CATSRDPTGFPYEQYF. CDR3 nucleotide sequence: TGTGCCACCAGCAGAGATCCAACGGGGTTCCCCTACGAGCAGTACTTC.

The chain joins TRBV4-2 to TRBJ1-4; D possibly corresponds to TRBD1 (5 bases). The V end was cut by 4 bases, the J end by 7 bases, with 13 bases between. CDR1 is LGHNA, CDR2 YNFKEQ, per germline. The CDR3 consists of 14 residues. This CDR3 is CASSPIQGGEKLFF. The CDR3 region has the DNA TGTGCCAGCAGCCCGATCCAGGGAGGTGAAAAACTGTTTTTT.

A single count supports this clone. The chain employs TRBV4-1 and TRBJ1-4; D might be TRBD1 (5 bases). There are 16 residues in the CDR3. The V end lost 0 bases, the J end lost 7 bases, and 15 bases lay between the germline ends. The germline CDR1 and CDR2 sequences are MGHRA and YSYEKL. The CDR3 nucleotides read TGCGCCAGCAGCCAAGATTTTACTGGCAGGGCTGAAAAACTGTTTTTT. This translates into CASSQDFTGRAEKLFF.

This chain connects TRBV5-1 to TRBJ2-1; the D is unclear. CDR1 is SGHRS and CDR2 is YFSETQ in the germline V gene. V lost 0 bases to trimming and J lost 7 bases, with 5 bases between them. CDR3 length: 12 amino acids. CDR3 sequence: CASSLAGNEQFF. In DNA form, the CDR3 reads TGCGCCAGCAGCTTGGCCGGGAATGAGCAGTTCTTC.

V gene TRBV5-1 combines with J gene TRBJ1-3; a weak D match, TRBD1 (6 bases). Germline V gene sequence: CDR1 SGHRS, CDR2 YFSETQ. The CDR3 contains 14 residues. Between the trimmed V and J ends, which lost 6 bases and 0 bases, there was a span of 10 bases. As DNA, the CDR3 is TGCGCCAGCAAGGACAGCACCTCTGGAAACACCATATATTTT. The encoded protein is CASKDSTSGNTIYF.

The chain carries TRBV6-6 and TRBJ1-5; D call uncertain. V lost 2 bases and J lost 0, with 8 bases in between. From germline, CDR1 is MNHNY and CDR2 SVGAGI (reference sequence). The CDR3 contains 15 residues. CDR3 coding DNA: TGTGCCAGCAGTTACATCAGTAATAGCAATCAGCCCCAGCATTTT. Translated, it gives CASSYISNSNQPQHF.

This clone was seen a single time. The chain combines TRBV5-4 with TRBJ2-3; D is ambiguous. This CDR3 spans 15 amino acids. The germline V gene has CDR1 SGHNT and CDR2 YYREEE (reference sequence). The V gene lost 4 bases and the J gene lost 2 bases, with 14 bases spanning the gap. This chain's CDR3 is CASSLRSTFTDTQYF. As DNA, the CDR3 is TGTGCCAGCAGCCTGAGGAGCACGTTCACAGATACGCAGTATTTT.

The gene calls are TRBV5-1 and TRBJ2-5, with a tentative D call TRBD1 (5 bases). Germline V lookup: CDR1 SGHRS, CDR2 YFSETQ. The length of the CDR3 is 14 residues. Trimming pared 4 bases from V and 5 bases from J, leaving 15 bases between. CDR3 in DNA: TGCGCCAGCAGCCCAGGGCGGATGAGGGAGACCCAGTACTTC. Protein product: CASSPGRMRETQYF.

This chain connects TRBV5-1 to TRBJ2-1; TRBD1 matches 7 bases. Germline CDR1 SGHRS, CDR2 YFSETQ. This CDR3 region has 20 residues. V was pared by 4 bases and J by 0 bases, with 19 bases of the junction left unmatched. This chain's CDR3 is CASSREGGAQFANSYNEQFF. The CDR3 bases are TGCGCCAGCAGCAGGGAAGGGGGCGCCCAGTTTGCGAACTCCTACAATGAGCAGTTCTTC.

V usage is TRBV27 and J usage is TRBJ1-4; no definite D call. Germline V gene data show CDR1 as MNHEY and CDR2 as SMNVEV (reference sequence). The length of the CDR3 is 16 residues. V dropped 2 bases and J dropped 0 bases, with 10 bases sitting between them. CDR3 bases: TGTGCCAGCAGTTTAATTCCACGCGCAACTAATGAAAAACTGTTTTTT. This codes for CASSLIPRATNEKLFF. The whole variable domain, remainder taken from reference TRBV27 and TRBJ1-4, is EAQVTQNPRYLITVTGKKLTVTCSQNMNHEYMSWYRQDPGLGLRQIYYSMNVEVTDKGDVPEGYKVSRKEKRNFPLILESPSPNQTSLYFCASSLIPRATNEKLFFGSGTQLSVL.

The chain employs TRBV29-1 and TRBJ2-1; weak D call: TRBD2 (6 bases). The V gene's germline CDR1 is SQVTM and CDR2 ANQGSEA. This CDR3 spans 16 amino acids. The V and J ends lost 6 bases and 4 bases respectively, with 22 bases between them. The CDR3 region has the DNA TGCAGCGTCTGGTCAACTTTAGCGGTTAGGTACAATGAGCAGTTCTTC. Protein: CSVWSTLAVRYNEQFF.

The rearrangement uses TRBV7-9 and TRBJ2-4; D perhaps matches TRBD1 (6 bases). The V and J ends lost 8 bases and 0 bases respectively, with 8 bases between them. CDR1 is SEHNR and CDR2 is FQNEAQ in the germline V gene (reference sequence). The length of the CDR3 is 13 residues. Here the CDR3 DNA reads TGTGCCAGCGACAGGCTAGCCAAAAACATTCAGTACTTC. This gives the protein CASDRLAKNIQYF.

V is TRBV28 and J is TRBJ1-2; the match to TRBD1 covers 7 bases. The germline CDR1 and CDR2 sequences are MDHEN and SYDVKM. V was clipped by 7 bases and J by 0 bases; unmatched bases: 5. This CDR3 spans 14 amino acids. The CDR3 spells CASNKQGSNYGYTF. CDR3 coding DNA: TGTGCCAGCAATAAACAGGGGTCTAACTATGGCTACACCTTC.

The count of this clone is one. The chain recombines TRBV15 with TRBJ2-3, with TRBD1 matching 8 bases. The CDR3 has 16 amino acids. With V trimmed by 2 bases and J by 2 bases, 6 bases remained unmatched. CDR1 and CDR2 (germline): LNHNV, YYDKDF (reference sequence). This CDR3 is CATSRFRDRNTDTQYF. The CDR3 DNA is TGTGCCACCAGCAGATTCAGGGACAGGAACACAGATACGCAGTATTTT.

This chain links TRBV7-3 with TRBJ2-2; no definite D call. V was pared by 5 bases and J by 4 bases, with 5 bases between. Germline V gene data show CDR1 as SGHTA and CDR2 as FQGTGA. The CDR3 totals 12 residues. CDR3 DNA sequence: TGTGCCAGCAGCCTCCGCACCGGGGAGCTGTTTTTT. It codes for CASSLRTGELFF. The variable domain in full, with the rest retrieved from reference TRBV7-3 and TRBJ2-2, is GAGVSQTPSNKVTEKGKYVELRCDPISGHTALYWYRQSLGQGPEFLIYFQGTGAADDSGLPNDRFFAVRPEGSVSTLKIQRTERGDSAVYLCASSLRTGELFFGEGSRLTVL.

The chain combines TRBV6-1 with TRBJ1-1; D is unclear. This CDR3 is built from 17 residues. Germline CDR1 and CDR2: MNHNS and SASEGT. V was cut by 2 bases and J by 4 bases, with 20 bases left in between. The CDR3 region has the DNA TGTGCCAGCAGTGAAAGCCTTTTGCGAGGGTCACGCACTGAAGCTTTCTTT. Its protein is CASSESLLRGSRTEAFF.

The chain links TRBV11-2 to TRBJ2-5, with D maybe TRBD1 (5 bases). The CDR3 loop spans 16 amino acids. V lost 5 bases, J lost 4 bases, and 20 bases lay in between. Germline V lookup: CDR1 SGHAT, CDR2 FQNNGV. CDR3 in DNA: TGTGCCAGCAGCCTAAGCCAACCCCAGGGTACAGAGACCCAGTACTTC. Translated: CASSLSQPQGTETQYF.